This T cell receptor (beta chain) comes out of a study of blood T cell repertoires in COVID-19. Overall study: Sites in the United States, Italy and Spain provided acute and convalescent COVID-19 samples.

Clones were read by immunoSEQ multiplex PCR, and TCRdb kept only the in-frame ones, dropping some. The sample records about 160,000 clones, roughly 88% being singletons. Ages ranged from roughly 18 to 100 years, with residence in about two dozen US areas. Self-reported history from a screening survey and questionnaire set each donor's cohort. The clonotype comes from a woman aged 50 to 65 who had recovered from COVID-19. Sequenced sample: PBMCs or T cells enriched from blood (not recorded which).

The DNA of the CDR3 is TGCGCCAGCAGCTTGGGTCCGACTAGCGGGACCTACGAGCAGTACTTC. This sequence encodes CASSLGPTSGTYEQYF. The chain recombines TRBV5-1 with TRBJ2-7; 11 bases map to TRBD2. Germline V CDR1 and CDR2: SGHRS, YFSETQ. CDR3 length equals 16 residues. V gave up 0 bases and J gave up 2 bases; unmatched junction bases: 4.